Below, one T cell receptor beta chain is given with its context. The CDR3 has 13 residues. Losses at the gene ends were 6 bases for V and 10 bases for J; bases not matched to a gene: 4. Germline V gene sequence: CDR1 MNHEY, CDR2 SMNVEV (reference sequence). This sample was taken from a study of cytomegalovirus exposure and HLA in healthy donors. It was with 60 Vbeta and 13 Jbeta primers that the PCR ran. Original data processing: As a later analysis found, there were 80 million to 90 million unique TCR beta chains, of which roughly 11 million were shared. Profiling relied on immunoSEQ multiplex PCR, and the TCRdb table lists in-frame clones only, not all of them. From that table come the V and J calls and clone size; the DNA was used to work out D and trimming. This table has roughly 140,000 clones, about 84% appearing once.

The sequenced material came from PBMCs. The sequence came from a woman aged 40 to 50 in good health and CMV-seropositive. The V call is TRBV27, the J call TRBJ2-5; TRBD2 matches at 14 bases. CDR3 residues: CASSGLAGGVQYF. The CDR3 DNA is TGTGCCAGCAGCGGACTAGCGGGAGGAGTCCAGTACTTC.